This TCR beta chain was identified in a study of blood T cell repertoires in COVID-19. Study summary: The United States, Italy and Spain were the sources of the acute and convalescent COVID-19 samples. From T cells, B-cell-depleted T cells, or PBMCs came the material, which was cDNA or gDNA.

Seattle enrolled patients during active infection and tracked them longitudinally. The CDR3 length is 14 residues. From germline, CDR1 is SGHKS and CDR2 YYEKEE (reference sequence). V was trimmed by 4 bases and J by 8 bases, leaving 16 bases between them. Original data processing: Amplifying reference gene primers gave estimates of nucleated cell counts. Profiled with immunoSEQ multiplex PCR; TCRdb holds only in-frame clones, not every one. Clonal size and the V and J genes are those of that table, whereas D and trimming came from the DNA. Among fewer than 300,000 clones listed, about four fifths were seen once.

V is TRBV5-5 and J is TRBJ2-1; D perhaps matches TRBD1 (5 bases). The sample consisted of peripheral blood. The TCR originated in a human donor with COVID-19, enrolled during active disease. The donor label of this sample is uncertain. The CDR3 protein is CASSPPQGYDEQFF. The CDR3 region has the DNA TGTGCCAGCAGCCCCCCTCAGGGTTACGATGAGCAGTTCTTC.